This TCR beta chain came from a study of Ad26.COV2.S vaccination and SARS-CoV-2 variants. Study findings and constraints: Those who received vaccine or placebo ended up with similar non-spike TCR breadth.

Details on this clone: Its antigen is unknown.

Treatment meaning: about 20 received Ad26.COV2.S at low or high dose, single or two shots; about 5 received placebo; per-sample allocation not given. Collection of the samples took place on day 63 after the first injection of vaccine or placebo. This CDR3 has 14 residues. Germline V CDR1 and CDR2: LNHDA, SQIVND (reference sequence). Trimming took 6 bases from V and 6 from J, leaving 17 bases between them. The table came from immunoSEQ multiplex PCR; TCRdb's copy has only in-frame clones and leaves some out. The sample records about 400,000 clones, around nine tenths being singletons. The chain has TRBV19 and TRBJ1-2; D is undetermined. The sample consisted of peripheral blood, taken in a trial of Ad26.COV2.S vaccine versus placebo. The TCR sequence derives from a person between 18 and 65 years old who received the Ad26.COV2.S COVID-19 vaccine or a placebo. The CDR3 spells CASRGVLGWNGYTF. The CDR3 nucleotides are TGTGCCAGTAGGGGAGTGTTGGGGTGGAATGGCTACACCTTC. The variable domain in full, with the rest retrieved from reference TRBV19 and TRBJ1-2, is DGGITQSPKYLFRKEGQNVTLSCEQNLNHDAMYWYRQDPGQGLRLIYYSQIVNDFQKGDIAEGYSVSREKKESFPLTVTSAQKNPTAFYLCASRGVLGWNGYTFGSGTRLTVV.